The 21 T cell receptor beta chains in this list originate from one sample, sequenced in a study of T cell repertoires in cytomegalovirus infection. TCRdb reprocessed the reads via MiXCR and lists one record per CDR3 protein. In the table there are around 330,000 distinct CDR3 sequences, roughly 17% of which are singletons. Sequenced material: PBMCs. The source is a human donor in good health (CMV status not recorded). Some clones in this sample may be carry-over from other donors' samples.

This clonotype has a handful of counts. The J gene is TRBJ2-5, the V gene TRBV28; possibly TRBD1 for D (7 bases). Trimming left V 5 bases short and J 4 bases short, with 14 bases between. The germline V gene has CDR1 MDHEN and CDR2 SYDVKM. CDR3 length: 14 residues. Here the CDR3 reads CASSPGGQVETQYF. The CDR3 nucleotides are TGTGCCAGCAGTCCAGGGGGGCAGGTAGAGACCCAGTACTTC.

This chain uses TRBV18 with TRBJ2-7; 10 nucleotides line up with TRBD1. Trimming removed 3 bases from V and 0 bases from J; junction bases left unmatched: 5. Germline V gene data show CDR1 as KGHSH and CDR2 as LQKENI. CDR3 length: 16 amino acids. DNA of the CDR3: TGTGCCAGCTCACCGCCGGGACAGGGGAGCTCCTACGAGCAGTACTTC. Its translation is CASSPPGQGSSYEQYF. Combining the CDR3 with reference TRBV18 and TRBJ2-7 gives the whole variable domain NAGVMQNPRHLVRRRGQEARLRCSPMKGHSHVYWYRQLPEEGLKFMVYLQKENIIDESGMPKERFSAEFPKEGPSILRIQQVVRGDSAAYFCASSPPGQGSSYEQYFGPGTRLTVT.

In its sample, this clonotype was seen many times. The chain links TRBV7-2 to TRBJ2-3, with 9 positions matching TRBD1. The ends lost 4 bases at V and 4 bases at J; junction bases unmatched: 6. CDR1 and CDR2 from the germline V gene are SGHTA and FQGNSA. The CDR3 consists of 15 residues. The CDR3 region has the DNA TGTGCCAGCAGCTCCGGGACAGGGAGCGCAGATACGCAGTATTTT. It specifies CASSSGTGSADTQYF.

V and J are TRBV12-3 or TRBV12-4 and TRBJ2-1; TRBD1 is a possible D gene (6 bases). The V gene lost 1 base and the J gene lost 0 bases, with 7 bases spanning the gap. The CDR3 runs 15 residues. The CDR3 loop is CASSLGGPSYNEQFF. The CDR3 DNA sequence: TGTGCCAGCAGTTTAGGGGGGCCCTCCTACAATGAGCAGTTCTTC.

This clonotype has more than one count but fewer than ten. This chain links TRBV5-1 with TRBJ1-1; tentatively, D is TRBD1 (6 bases). CDR1 is SGHRS and CDR2 is YFSETQ in the germline V gene. CDR3 length: 15 amino acids. Between the trimmed V and J ends, which lost 1 base and 5 bases, there was a span of 15 bases. In DNA form, the CDR3 reads TGCGCCAGCAGCTTGACAGGGATGGCTGGGACTGAAGCTTTCTTT. Encoded protein: CASSLTGMAGTEAFF.

The chain combines TRBV7-9 with TRBJ1-5; tentative D call: TRBD1 (5 bases). CDR1 is SEHNR, CDR2 FQNEAQ, per germline (reference sequence). Trimming shortened V by 5 bases and J by 10 bases, and 18 bases separated the two germline ends. The CDR3 length is 14 residues. CDR3 loop: CASSAAGPFEPQHF. DNA for the CDR3: TGTGCCAGCAGCGCCGCAGGGCCTTTCGAACCCCAGCATTTT.

This sequence joins TRBV18 and TRBJ2-5; D gene ambiguous. Deletions cut 2 bases from V and 2 bases from J, with 15 bases between. Germline V gene sequence: CDR1 KGHSH, CDR2 LQKENI. This CDR3 spans 16 amino acids. CDR3 region: CASSPKYLYGQETQYF. The DNA for the CDR3 is TGTGCCAGCTCACCAAAGTACCTCTATGGGCAAGAGACCCAGTACTTC.

The chain carries TRBV20-1 and TRBJ1-4; TRBD1 agrees at 8 bases. Germline assignment: CDR1 DFQATT and CDR2 SNEGSKA (reference sequence). The CDR3 extends over 13 amino acids. With 5 bases clipped from V and 7 bases from J, the junction kept 6 bases outside the gene matches. CDR3 in DNA: TGCAGTGCTTTAGGACAGGGAGCTGAAAAACTGTTTTTT. This gives the protein CSALGQGAEKLFF.

There are many counts of this clonotype. This chain connects TRBV28 to TRBJ1-1; D uncertain. Germline-derived CDR1 and CDR2 are MDHEN and SYDVKM. The CDR3 has 11 amino acids. Trimming took off 5 bases at V and 8 bases at J, with 9 bases between the two ends. Written as DNA, the CDR3 is TGTGCCAGCAGTATCCGGGTCGAAGCTTTCTTT. Translating it yields CASSIRVEAFF.

V and J are TRBV4-2 and TRBJ1-4; possibly TRBD1 for D (6 bases). Germline V CDR1 and CDR2: LGHNA, YNFKEQ. Trimming stripped 5 bases from V and 10 bases from J, with 23 bases between. The CDR3 extends over 16 amino acids. CDR3 sequence: CASSARSRDMSGKLFF. CDR3 DNA sequence: TGTGCCAGCAGCGCAAGATCAAGGGACATGTCTGGAAAACTGTTTTTT.

In this sample, this clonotype turned up many times. The chain links TRBV7-9 to TRBJ1-5; 7 positions agree with TRBD1. Germline trimming cut 2 bases from V and 5 bases from J; bases unmatched to any gene: 18. Germline loops: CDR1 SEHNR, CDR2 FQNEAQ (reference sequence). The CDR3 consists of 19 residues. This chain's CDR3 is CASSLYSLRRGERDQPQHF. Written as DNA, the CDR3 is TGTGCCAGCAGCTTATATAGCCTCCGCAGGGGGGAAAGGGATCAGCCCCAGCATTTT.

This clonotype was observed many times. V is TRBV12-3 or TRBV12-4 and J is TRBJ2-5, with D perhaps matching TRBD1 or TRBD2 (5 bases each). The CDR3 loop spans 17 amino acids. Trimming left V 3 bases short and J 0 bases short, with 17 bases between. The CDR3 loop reads CASSFSYGTSNQETQYF. Here the CDR3 DNA reads TGTGCCAGCAGTTTCTCATACGGGACGAGTAACCAAGAGACCCAGTACTTC.

This chain connects TRBV20-1 to TRBJ2-5, with 12 bases identical to TRBD2. There are 16 residues in the CDR3. Losses at the gene ends were 3 bases for V and 4 bases for J; bases not matched to a gene: 9. Per the germline V gene, CDR1 is DFQATT and CDR2 is SNEGSKA (reference sequence). The CDR3 nucleotides are TGCAGTGCTAGTGGGTGGCTAGCGGGAGGGACAGAGACCCAGTACTTC. Its protein is CSASGWLAGGTETQYF.

The rearrangement uses TRBV15 and TRBJ1-4; D gene uncertain. The V end lost 2 bases, the J end lost 8 bases, and 15 bases lay between the germline ends. This CDR3 has 15 amino acids. The germline V gene has CDR1 LNHNV and CDR2 YYDKDF (reference sequence). CDR3 in amino acids: CATSRMREGKEKLFF. The CDR3 DNA reads TGTGCCACCAGCAGAATGCGGGAGGGAAAAGAAAAACTGTTTTTT.

The rearrangement uses TRBV19 and TRBJ1-6, with no clear D. Germline CDR1 and CDR2: LNHDA and SQIVND (reference sequence). This CDR3 spans 13 amino acids. Trimming stripped 5 bases from V and 5 bases from J, with 7 bases between. Here the CDR3 reads CASSARNNSPLHF. The DNA of the CDR3 is TGTGCCAGTAGTGCCCGTAATAATTCACCCCTCCACTTT.

J is TRBJ1-5 and V is TRBV19; 8 bases match TRBD1. This CDR3 has 17 amino acids. Germline loops: CDR1 LNHDA, CDR2 SQIVND (reference sequence). V was pared by 1 base and J by 4 bases, with 9 bases of the junction left unmatched. The CDR3 nucleotides read TGTGCCAGTAGTATAGCGTTTCCCGGGACAGGTAATCAGCCCCAGCATTTT. This encodes CASSIAFPGTGNQPQHF.

The chain carries TRBV20-1 and TRBJ1-6; 8 bases fit TRBD1. With 3 bases clipped from V and 10 bases from J, the junction kept 8 bases outside the gene matches. The CDR3 length is 14 residues. Germline V gives CDR1 DFQATT, CDR2 SNEGSKA (reference sequence). The CDR3 sequence: CSASSAGGGSPLHF. The DNA of the CDR3 is TGCAGTGCTAGCTCAGCAGGGGGCGGATCACCCCTCCACTTT.

V and J are TRBV4-1 and TRBJ2-6, with D unclear. Germline V gives CDR1 MGHRA, CDR2 YSYEKL. This CDR3 has 13 amino acids. V lost 3 bases to trimming and J lost 4 bases, with 4 bases between them. CDR3 in amino acids: CASSHGGANVLTF. The CDR3 DNA is TGCGCCAGCAGCCATGGCGGGGCCAACGTCCTGACTTTC.

The gene calls are TRBV4-1 and TRBJ1-1; 7 positions agree with TRBD1. There are 16 residues in the CDR3. With 3 bases clipped from V and 0 bases from J, the junction kept 7 bases outside the gene matches. Per the germline V gene, CDR1 is MGHRA and CDR2 is YSYEKL. The chain's CDR3 is CASSQRVTGLNTEAFF. For the CDR3, the DNA is TGCGCCAGCAGCCAGAGGGTGACAGGGCTGAACACTGAAGCTTTCTTT.

This clonotype was recorded at least ten times. The chain combines TRBV7-8 with TRBJ1-6; no clear D gene. In germline, CDR1 is SGHVS, CDR2 FQNEAQ. This CDR3 contains 13 residues. Trimming left V 6 bases short and J 10 bases short, with 13 bases between. The chain's CDR3 is CASRNPSGSPLHF. The CDR3 DNA follows: TGTGCCAGCAGAAACCCATCTGGGTCACCCCTCCACTTT.

A few counts support this clonotype. J is TRBJ2-7 and V is TRBV12-3 or TRBV12-4; 8 positions agree with TRBD1. The junction had 4 bases not matched to a gene; V was cut back by 5 bases and J by 7 bases. This CDR3 contains 12 residues. As DNA, the CDR3 is TGTGCCAGCAGTACACAGGGGGAGGAGCAGTACTTC. Translation gives CASSTQGEEQYF.